Each of the 7 T cell receptor beta chains below was sequenced from the same sample in a study of shared clonotypes between healthy human individuals. The method was immunoSEQ multiplex PCR; TCRdb's version includes in-frame clones alone and lacks a portion of them. The sample lists approximately 1.5 million clones, about 98% occurring once. The material sequenced was naive CD4+ T cells sorted from blood. The subset: CD45RA+ positively selected. Receptors were obtained from a man between 25 and 39 years old in good health.

The rearrangement uses TRBV6-4 and TRBJ1-2; D unresolved. The ends were cut back, 3 bases at V and 4 bases at J, with 12 bases in the middle. CDR1 is MRHNA, CDR2 SNTAGT, per germline. This CDR3 is 14 amino acids long. CDR3 nucleotides: TGTGCCAGCAGTGAAACTGGTCAAGGCTATGGCTACACCTTC. It yields the protein CASSETGQGYGYTF.

The J gene is TRBJ2-7, the V gene TRBV4-2; D is possibly TRBD1 or TRBD2 (6 bases each). CDR1 is LGHNA, CDR2 YNFKEQ, per germline. The CDR3 totals 15 residues. V gave up 0 bases and J gave up 6 bases, with 15 bases separating them. The CDR3 DNA is TGTGCCAGCAGCCAAGATGTCGGCAGGGGACTCGAGCAGTACTTC. Residues: CASSQDVGRGLEQYF.

The chain links TRBV4-3 to TRBJ1-4; TRBD1 is a possible D gene (5 bases). The CDR3 has 15 amino acids. Per the germline V gene, CDR1 is LGHNA and CDR2 is YSLEER. V was trimmed by 4 bases and J by 7 bases, leaving 16 bases between them. CDR3 nucleotide sequence: TGCGCCAGCAGCCCATCCGGGACTCGTAGTGAAAAACTGTTTTTT. It translates to CASSPSGTRSEKLFF.

The chain employs TRBV4-2 and TRBJ2-1; D gene ambiguous. The germline CDR1 and CDR2 sequences are LGHNA and YNFKEQ. The CDR3 totals 15 residues. Between the trimmed V and J ends, which lost 4 bases and 4 bases, there was a span of 14 bases. The DNA of the CDR3 is TGTGCCAGCAGCCGGGCGTACTTCATTTACAATGAGCAGTTCTTC. This gives the protein CASSRAYFIYNEQFF.

J is TRBJ2-7 and V is TRBV7-9; either TRBD1 or TRBD2 may fit D (5 bases each). This CDR3 is built from 16 residues. V lost 1 base and J lost 1, with 14 bases in between. The germline V gene has CDR1 SEHNR and CDR2 FQNEAQ (reference sequence). The CDR3 sequence is CASSLVSIGASYEQYF. CDR3 DNA sequence: TGTGCCAGCAGCTTAGTTAGTATCGGGGCGTCCTACGAGCAGTACTTC.

Remarks on this clone: At the DNA level, this CDR3 is encoded by other sequences in the same sample as well. This chain connects TRBV11-3 to TRBJ2-1, with 7 nucleotides matching TRBD2. J lost 2 bases, V lost 1 base, and 2 bases had no gene match. Germline V gene data show CDR1 as SGHNT and CDR2 as YENEEA. The CDR3 is 15 residues long. The CDR3 DNA sequence: TGTGCCAGCAGCTTAGGCGGGAGAACCTACAATGAGCAGTTCTTC. Translation: CASSLGGRTYNEQFF. The variable domain in full, completed from reference TRBV11-3 and TRBJ2-1, reads EAGVVQSPRYKIIEKKQPVAFWCNPISGHNTLYWYLQNLGQGPELLIRYENEEAVDDSQLPKDRFSAERLKGVDSTLKIQPAELGDSAVYLCASSLGGRTYNEQFFGPGTRLTVL.

A single count supports this clone. This chain connects TRBV6-5 to TRBJ1-1; D is unclear. Germline CDR1 and CDR2: MNHEY and SVGAGI. With 6 bases removed from V and 1 base from J, the gap between germline ends came to 6 bases. The CDR3 sequence is 12 residues long. In nucleotides, the CDR3 is TGTGCCAGCAGCGCCCGGAACACTGAAGCTTTCTTT. It encodes CASSARNTEAFF.